The rows below give T cell receptor beta chains drawn from one sample of a study of human T cells and chemical hapten exposure. From the RACE reads, TCRdb called clonotypes with MiXCR, one entry per CDR3 protein. The repertoire has under 450,000 distinct CDR3 sequences, over 6% of them found once; the top ten carry about 6%. The material sequenced was whole blood, taken in connection with sensitization to the hapten diphenylcyclopropenone (DPC). Receptors originate from a woman younger than 30 with alopecia areata. Some clones in this sample may be carry-over from other donors' samples. Both conserved end residues are part of each CDR3. A D gene is named only where the DNA matches it firmly. For some rows the clone size is stated as once, few or many, or as a class when expanded; others skip it.

abundance	j_gene	v_gene	d_gene	CDR3aa	CDR3nt
few	TRBJ1-1	TRBV6-5	.	CASSNRLNTEAFF	TGTGCCAGCTCTAACCGTTTGAACACTGAAGCTTTCTTT
few	TRBJ2-7	TRBV6-2/TRBV6-3	.	CASRGTRGRGEQYF	TGTGCCAGCAGAGGAACGCGGGGGCGAGGGGAGCAGTACTTC
few	TRBJ1-6	TRBV5-1	TRBD1	CASSSRTGSYSPLHF	TGCGCCAGCAGCTCCCGGACAGGGAGTTATTCACCCCTCCACTTT
many	TRBJ1-5	TRBV18	TRBD1	CASSSRTGPGNQPQHF	TGTGCCAGCTCATCCCGGACAGGACCGGGCAATCAGCCCCAGCATTTT
few	TRBJ2-3	TRBV6-2/TRBV6-3	.	CASRPGLTSTDTQYF	TGTGCCAGCAGGCCCGGACTGACTAGCACAGATACGCAGTATTTT
few	TRBJ2-3	TRBV3-1	TRBD2	CASSQVLAGTTDTQYF	TGTGCCAGCAGCCAAGTACTAGCGGGCACAACAGATACGCAGTATTTT
few	TRBJ2-2	TRBV12-3/TRBV12-4	.	CASSPWGVNTGELFF	TGTGCCAGCAGCCCCTGGGGGGTAAACACCGGGGAGCTGTTTTTT
.	TRBJ2-3	TRBV25-1	.	CASLGGGGTDTQYF	TGTGCCAGCCTTGGAGGGGGGGGCACAGATACGCAGTATTTT
few	TRBJ1-6	TRBV6-2/TRBV6-3	TRBD1	CASSRPHDRGKGSPLHF	TGTGCCAGCAGTCGCCCGCACGACAGGGGGAAGGGTTCACCCCTCCACTTT
.	TRBJ1-5	TRBV6-1	.	CASSDHVYSNQPQHF	TGTGCCAGCAGTGATCACGTTTATAGCAATCAGCCCCAGCATTTT